The TCR beta chain described here comes from a study of Ad26.COV2.S vaccination and SARS-CoV-2 variants. Study-level background: Ad26.COV2.S shots went into the muscle once or twice, 56 days apart.

Study-wide points: Measurements of TCR breadth and depth may have given underestimates of the total T cell responses. With respect to non-spike TCR breadth, vaccine and placebo recipients were similar.

The treatment is: about 20 received Ad26.COV2.S at low or high dose, single or two shots; five or six received placebo; per-sample allocation not given. The samples date from day 63 after the first vaccine or placebo injection. The germline gives CDR1 MNHEY, CDR2 SMNVEV (reference sequence). V lost 4 bases and J 0 bases, leaving 10 bases between the germline ends. The CDR3 is 15 residues long. Only in-frame clones appear in the TCRdb table, and some are missing; sequencing was by immunoSEQ multiplex PCR. The table records about half a million clones, 80% to 90% of them present only once. A note on this clone: Its specificity is not known.

Sequencing was performed on peripheral blood, taken in a trial of Ad26.COV2.S vaccine versus placebo. The sequence derives from a person between 18 and 60 years old who received the Ad26.COV2.S COVID-19 vaccine or a placebo. The rearrangement joins TRBV27 to TRBJ1-5; D is perhaps TRBD1 (5 bases). CDR3 DNA: TGTGCCAGCAGTTGGGGACCTAGTAGCAATCAGCCCCAGCATTTT. It encodes CASSWGPSSNQPQHF.